Listed below are T cell receptor beta chains from one sample, sequenced in a study of somatic mutations in cytotoxic T cells in rheumatoid arthritis. Some clones are missing from TCRdb's copy, which holds only in-frame ones; the method was immunoSEQ multiplex PCR. The repertoire consists of approximately 20,000 clones, with about 85% occurring once and the leading ten covering approximately 11%. Sequenced sample: CD8+ T cells sorted from blood. All receptors derive from a man between 18 and 35 years old with rheumatoid arthritis. Each CDR3 is given with its conserved first and last residue. The order of the fields is clone size, J gene, CDR3 length, V gene, D gene, CDR3 protein, CDR3 DNA. D genes are given only for firm matches. Some rows have no size entry. The others give once, few or many, or a class for an expanded clone.

-,TRBJ2-7,15,TRBV5-4,-,CASRAGSLARYEQYF,TGTGCCAGCAGAGCCGGGAGTCTAGCGCGTTACGAGCAGTACTTC
-,TRBJ2-2,16,TRBV6-1,TRBD1,CASSETDRGSTGELFF,TGTGCCAGCAGCGAAACAGACAGGGGTTCCACCGGGGAGCTGTTTTTT
-,TRBJ1-2,16,TRBV9,-,CASSPSLDSTNYGYTF,TGTGCCAGCAGCCCCAGTCTGGACTCGACGAACTATGGCTACACCTTC
-,TRBJ2-5,16,TRBV11-2,TRBD2,CASSSTSANDQETQYF,TGTGCCAGCAGCTCGACTAGCGCAAACGACCAAGAGACCCAGTACTTC
-,TRBJ1-1,16,TRBV4-1,-,CASSQGGGGGSFEAFF,TGCGCCAGCAGCCAAGGGGGGGGAGGGGGAAGCTTTGAAGCTTTCTTT
-,TRBJ1-5,17,TRBV7-9,-,CASSGGPPAESNQPQHF,TGTGCCAGCAGCGGTGGCCCCCCGGCCGAGAGCAATCAGCCCCAGCATTTT
-,TRBJ2-1,14,TRBV27,-,CASSLSKGLHEQFF,TGTGCCAGCAGTTTATCGAAGGGATTGCATGAGCAGTTCTTC
few,TRBJ1-4,15,TRBV2,-,CASSSSGSDDEKLFF,TGTGCCAGCAGTTCTTCTGGGAGCGACGATGAAAAACTGTTTTTT
-,TRBJ2-3,16,TRBV27,TRBD1,CASSLDRGTVSDTQYF,TGTGCCAGCAGTTTGGACAGGGGAACCGTATCGGATACGCAGTATTTT
-,TRBJ2-5,14,TRBV6-1,TRBD1,CASSVDRDQETQYF,TGTGCCAGCAGTGTTGACAGGGACCAAGAGACCCAGTACTTC
-,TRBJ1-5,13,TRBV6-5,-,CASSMGQNQPQHF,TGTGCCAGCAGTATGGGACAAAATCAGCCCCAGCATTTT
-,TRBJ1-6,15,TRBV11-2,-,CASSLKSSYNSPLHF,TGTGCCAGCAGCCTCAAGAGCTCCTATAATTCACCCCTCCACTTT
-,TRBJ2-7,14,TRBV7-9,-,CASESGAHNGEQYF,TGTGCCTCCGAATCGGGAGCCCACAATGGGGAGCAGTACTTC
few,TRBJ1-1,11,TRBV29-1,-,CSVKTASEAFF,TGCAGCGTTAAGACGGCCTCTGAAGCTTTCTTT
few,TRBJ1-2,16,TRBV29-1,TRBD1,CSAIGDRGPPDYGYTF,TGCAGCGCCATTGGGGACAGGGGGCCTCCCGACTATGGCTACACCTTC
-,TRBJ2-1,15,TRBV11-2,TRBD2,CASSSLAGDDNEQFF,TGTGCCAGCAGCTCCCTAGCGGGGGACGACAATGAGCAGTTCTTC
-,TRBJ2-5,12,TRBV7-9,-,CASSLRVETQYF,TGTGCCAGCAGCTTGAGGGTGGAGACCCAGTACTTC
-,TRBJ1-1,16,TRBV7-3,-,CASSPVGGAPNTEAFF,TGTGCCAGCAGCCCGGTAGGTGGGGCGCCGAACACTGAAGCTTTCTTT
-,TRBJ2-1,15,TRBV5-4,-,CASSLAPGVYNEQFF,TGTGCCAGCAGCTTGGCCCCTGGGGTATACAATGAGCAGTTCTTC
-,TRBJ1-2,17,TRBV4-3,-,CASSQDSSSWTNYGYTF,TGCGCCAGCAGCCAAGATAGTAGCAGTTGGACGAACTATGGCTACACCTTC
-,TRBJ1-4,16,TRBV11-1,-,CASSLPGGRTNEKLFF,TGTGCCAGCAGCTTACCTGGAGGCAGAACTAATGAAAAACTGTTTTTT
few,TRBJ1-6,14,TRBV6-1,TRBD1,CATRDRGAGSPLHF,TGTGCCACCCGTGACAGGGGCGCCGGTTCACCCCTCCACTTT
-,TRBJ2-3,15,TRBV27,TRBD1,CASRTGAASTDTQYF,TGTGCCAGCAGAACAGGGGCCGCCAGCACAGATACGCAGTATTTT
-,TRBJ2-5,14,TRBV5-4,TRBD1,CASSPYRGQETQYF,TGTGCCAGCAGCCCATACAGGGGGCAGGAGACCCAGTACTTC
-,TRBJ2-3,15,TRBV7-8,TRBD1,CASSSRDRGTDTQYF,TGTGCCAGCAGCAGCCGGGACAGGGGCACAGATACGCAGTATTTT
-,TRBJ1-4,13,TRBV6-1,-,CASNFREGEKLFF,TGTGCCAGCAATTTTCGGGAAGGCGAAAAACTGTTTTTT
-,TRBJ1-1,16,TRBV6-5,-,CASSYGWAGKNTEAFF,TGTGCCAGCAGTTACGGGTGGGCAGGGAAGAACACTGAAGCTTTCTTT
-,TRBJ2-1,14,TRBV6-4,-,CASSDNPEGGARFF,TGTGCCAGCAGTGACAACCCTGAGGGGGGGGCTCGGTTCTTC
-,TRBJ2-7,15,TRBV7-9,TRBD1,CASSFGDRGWYEQYF,TGTGCCAGCAGCTTCGGGGACAGGGGTTGGTACGAGCAGTACTTC
-,TRBJ1-1,15,TRBV25-1,TRBD1,CASSTGTGFRTEAFF,TGTGCCAGCAGTACCGGGACAGGGTTCCGTACTGAAGCTTTCTTT
-,TRBJ2-7,14,TRBV11-2,TRBD1,CASSLEGQGYEQYF,TGTGCCAGCAGCTTAGAGGGACAGGGATACGAGCAGTACTTC
-,TRBJ1-5,14,TRBV4-3,-,CASSQGWGNQPQHF,TGCGCCAGCAGCCAAGGTTGGGGCAATCAGCCCCAGCATTTT
-,TRBJ1-2,12,TRBV28,-,CASSTNRDGYTF,TGTGCCAGCAGTACGAACAGGGATGGCTACACCTTC
-,TRBJ1-5,15,TRBV2,-,CASSAETGGNQPQHF,TGTGCCAGCAGTGCAGAGACCGGGGGCAATCAGCCCCAGCATTTT
-,TRBJ1-5,18,TRBV6-1,-,CASSDPMRRTYSNQPQHF,TGTGCCAGCAGTGACCCCATGCGACGGACGTATAGCAATCAGCCCCAGCATTTT
-,TRBJ2-7,15,TRBV4-3,TRBD1,CASSQETDRAYEQYF,TGCGCCAGCAGCCAGGAAACGGACAGGGCCTACGAGCAGTACTTC
-,TRBJ1-2,14,TRBV30,-,CAWSSVTGRGGYTF,TGTGCCTGGAGCTCGGTCACAGGCCGTGGGGGCTACACCTTC
-,TRBJ1-4,14,TRBV27,TRBD1,CASSTRDRNEKLFF,TGTGCCAGCAGTACTAGGGACAGAAATGAAAAACTGTTTTTT
-,TRBJ1-1,15,TRBV4-3,-,CASSQDAVMNTEAFF,TGCGCCAGCAGCCAAGATGCTGTAATGAACACTGAAGCTTTCTTT
-,TRBJ2-1,16,TRBV14,-,CASSPKQGLSYNEQFF,TGTGCCAGCAGCCCCAAGCAGGGACTCTCCTACAATGAGCAGTTCTTC
-,TRBJ2-5,15,TRBV11-2,-,CASSLGIAARETQYF,TGTGCCAGCAGCTTAGGAATAGCGGCTCGGGAGACCCAGTACTTC
-,TRBJ1-1,14,TRBV6-5,TRBD1,CASSYGWTGTEAFF,TGTGCCAGCAGTTACGGTTGGACAGGGACTGAAGCTTTCTTT
once,TRBJ2-2,13,TRBV6-5,-,CASSYGTTGELFF,TGTGCCAGCAGTTACGGAACAACCGGGGAGCTGTTTTTT
-,TRBJ2-5,14,TRBV5-6,-,CASSPARDTETQYF,TGTGCCAGCAGCCCAGCCCGGGACACAGAGACCCAGTACTTC
-,TRBJ2-7,14,TRBV5-4,TRBD1,CASSPRQGPNEQYF,TGTGCCAGCAGCCCTCGACAGGGGCCAAACGAGCAGTACTTC
-,TRBJ2-2,14,TRBV29-1,TRBD1,CSALDRDLTGELFF,TGCAGCGCCCTGGACAGGGACCTCACCGGGGAGCTGTTTTTT
-,TRBJ2-1,15,TRBV6-1,-,CASSEAPDKGSEQFF,TGTGCCAGCAGTGAAGCACCGGACAAGGGCAGTGAGCAGTTCTTC
-,TRBJ2-1,11,TRBV25-1,-,CASSEFNEQFF,TGTGCCAGCAGTGAATTCAATGAGCAGTTCTTC
-,TRBJ1-2,14,TRBV29-1,TRBD1,CSVATGTGVYGYTF,TGCAGCGTTGCAACCGGGACAGGGGTCTATGGCTACACCTTC
-,TRBJ1-1,14,TRBV28,-,CASTLRGLGTEAFF,TGTGCCAGCACACTAAGGGGGTTAGGCACTGAAGCTTTCTTT
few,TRBJ2-1,15,TRBV6-1,TRBD2,CASSEETSGGHEQFF,TGTGCCAGCAGTGAAGAGACTAGCGGGGGACATGAGCAGTTCTTC
-,TRBJ1-1,11,TRBV27,-,CASSYGTEAFF,TGTGCCAGCAGTTATGGCACTGAAGCTTTCTTT
-,TRBJ2-7,16,TRBV7-3,TRBD2,CASSLRSGGGSYEQYF,TGTGCCAGCAGCTTAAGGAGCGGGGGGGGCTCCTACGAGCAGTACTTC
few,TRBJ2-1,13,TRBV7-9,-,CASRIPAVNEQFF,TGTGCCAGCCGTATCCCAGCGGTGAATGAGCAGTTCTTC